The T cell receptor beta chain under discussion was sequenced for a study of blood T cell repertoires in COVID-19. Turning to the study itself: COVID-19 samples, acute and convalescent, were from the United States, Italy and Spain. From T cells, B-cell-depleted T cells, or PBMCs came the material, which was cDNA or gDNA.

The authors' processing: The authors estimated nucleated cell counts from reference gene primer amplification. Repertoires were generated with immunoSEQ multiplex PCR, while TCRdb's copy carries only in-frame clones and drops some. The DNA was the basis for D and trimming; V, J and clone size are from that table. Among approximately 99,000 clones listed, more than 65% were seen once. V dropped 4 bases and J dropped 4 bases, with 24 bases sitting between them. CDR1 SGHDN and CDR2 FVKESK come from the germline V gene. This CDR3 region has 18 residues. V gene TRBV14 combines with J gene TRBJ2-3; tentative D call: TRBD2 (5 bases). The sample comprised peripheral blood. This sequence was found in a woman of 80 years or more with active or convalescent COVID-19. CDR3 loop: CASSPGPERTLFADTQYF. The CDR3 DNA sequence: TGTGCCAGCAGCCCTGGCCCCGAGCGGACCCTTTTCGCAGATACGCAGTATTTT.